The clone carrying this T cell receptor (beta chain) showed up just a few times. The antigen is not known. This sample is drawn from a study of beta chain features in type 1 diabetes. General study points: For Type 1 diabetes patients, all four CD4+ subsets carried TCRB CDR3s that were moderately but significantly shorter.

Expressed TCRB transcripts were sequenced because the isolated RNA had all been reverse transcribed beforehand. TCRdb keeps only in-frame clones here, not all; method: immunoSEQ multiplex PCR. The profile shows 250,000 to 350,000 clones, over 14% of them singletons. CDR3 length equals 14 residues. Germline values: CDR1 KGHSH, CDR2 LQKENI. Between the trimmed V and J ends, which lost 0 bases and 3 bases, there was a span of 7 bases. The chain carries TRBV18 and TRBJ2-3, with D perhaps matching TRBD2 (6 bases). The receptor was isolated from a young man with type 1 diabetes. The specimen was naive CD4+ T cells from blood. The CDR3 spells CASSPPTRTDTQYF. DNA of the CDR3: TGTGCCAGCTCACCACCGACTAGAACAGATACGCAGTATTTT.